This TCR beta chain originates from a study of shared clonotypes between healthy human individuals. Produced via immunoSEQ multiplex PCR; TCRdb's table is partial and in-frame only. The data contain around 510,000 clones, around 78% of them singletons. The TCR originated in a woman between 40 and 50 years old in good health. Some clones in this sample may be carry-over from other donors' samples. Specimen: PBMCs.

The CDR3 nucleotides read TGTGCCAGCAGTTCAGGGCCTTACGGGGATACGCAGTATTTT. Encoded protein: CASSSGPYGDTQYF. The chain joins TRBV27 to TRBJ2-3; D perhaps matches TRBD1 (5 bases). V lost 4 bases and J lost 6, with 14 bases in between. This CDR3 spans 14 amino acids. Per germline, CDR1 MNHEY and CDR2 SMNVEV (reference sequence).